Listed below are T cell receptor beta chains from one sample, sequenced in a study of CD8+ T cells in alopecia areata. Produced via immunoSEQ multiplex PCR; TCRdb's table is partial and in-frame only. The data hold about 190,000 clones, with 60% to 70% observed a single time. The source was CD4+ T cells sorted from blood, collected at week 4, from a patient treated with tofacitinib. The origin of the receptors is a human donor with alopecia areata. Each CDR3 is given with its conserved first and last residue. The D gene is left open where the match is weak. The size field is filled for only some rows; it gives once, few, many or a size class.

v_call	d_call	clone_size	j_call	cdr3_length	cdr3_aa	cdr3_nt
TRBV7-8	TRBD1	-	TRBJ2-1	16	CASSGQGLVGVDEQFF	TGTGCCAGCAGCGGACAGGGTCTAGTAGGGGTGGATGAGCAGTTCTTC
TRBV29-1	-	-	TRBJ2-7	11	CSVEETGEQYF	TGCAGCGTTGAAGAAACCGGAGAGCAGTACTTC
TRBV2	-	few	TRBJ1-1	13	CASRPQGAGEAFF	TGTGCCAGCAGACCCCAGGGAGCGGGTGAAGCTTTCTTT
TRBV29-1	-	-	TRBJ2-5	14	CSVEEQGGGETQYF	TGCAGCGTTGAAGAGCAGGGCGGCGGGGAGACCCAGTACTTC
TRBV11-2	TRBD1	-	TRBJ2-1	17	CASSLGPDRGKYNEQFF	TGTGCCAGCAGCTTAGGTCCTGACAGGGGGAAGTACAATGAGCAGTTCTTC
TRBV4-1	-	-	TRBJ2-1	13	CASSQALPGEQFF	TGCGCCAGCAGCCAAGCACTACCGGGTGAGCAGTTCTTC
TRBV15	TRBD2	-	TRBJ2-1	15	CATSRVAGSGNEQFF	TGTGCCACCAGCAGAGTAGCGGGCTCGGGGAATGAGCAGTTCTTC
TRBV2	-	few	TRBJ2-2	13	CASQRRNTGELFF	TGTGCCAGCCAAAGGAGGAACACCGGGGAGCTGTTTTTT
TRBV10-3	-	-	TRBJ2-7	16	CAISARVGTTRYEQYF	TGTGCCATCAGTGCCCGGGTCGGAACCACCCGCTACGAGCAGTACTTC
TRBV5-1	-	-	TRBJ2-5	14	CASSSGSHQETQYF	TGCGCCAGCAGCTCCGGGTCACATCAAGAGACCCAGTACTTC
TRBV29-1	-	-	TRBJ1-4	11	CSVTENEKLFF	TGCAGCGTCACAGAGAATGAAAAACTGTTTTTT
TRBV9	TRBD2	-	TRBJ2-5	13	CASSARLAGTQYF	TGTGCCAGCAGCGCTCGACTAGCGGGGACCCAGTACTTC
TRBV29-1	TRBD1	-	TRBJ2-3	15	CSIDAGTGSTDTQYF	TGCAGCATAGATGCCGGGACAGGGAGCACAGATACGCAGTATTTT
TRBV29-1	TRBD2	-	TRBJ2-1	15	CSVEDVAGVYNEQFF	TGCAGCGTTGAAGACGTAGCGGGAGTGTACAATGAGCAGTTCTTC
TRBV11-2	TRBD1	-	TRBJ2-3	14	CASSSRDRGVTQYF	TGTGCCAGCAGCTCCCGGGACAGGGGAGTTACGCAGTATTTT
TRBV30	-	-	TRBJ2-3	14	CAWSQGGDADTQYF	TGTGCCTGGAGTCAGGGGGGGGACGCAGATACGCAGTATTTT
TRBV7-2	TRBD1	-	TRBJ1-2	18	CASSLIGVLDRGNYGYTF	TGTGCCAGCAGCTTAATCGGTGTCTTGGACAGGGGGAACTATGGCTACACCTTC
TRBV30	-	few	TRBJ1-3	12	CAWSSTGNTIYF	TGTGCCTGGAGTTCCACCGGAAACACCATATATTTT
TRBV5-1	-	few	TRBJ2-2	13	CASSTLGTGELFF	TGCGCCAGCAGCACTCTAGGCACCGGGGAGCTGTTTTTT
TRBV5-1	TRBD1	-	TRBJ2-2	15	CASSMGTGNTGELFF	TGCGCCAGCAGCATGGGGACAGGGAACACCGGGGAGCTGTTTTTT
TRBV5-1	TRBD1	few	TRBJ2-2	14	CASSTRDRGEELFF	TGCGCCAGCAGTACCCGGGACAGGGGCGAGGAGCTGTTTTTT
TRBV29-1	TRBD2	-	TRBJ2-1	17	CSAPYRRSGGFYNEQFF	TGCAGCGCCCCGTACAGAAGGTCGGGAGGGTTCTACAATGAGCAGTTCTTC
TRBV27	-	few	TRBJ1-2	13	CASIYTQGAGYTF	TGTGCCAGCATTTATACACAGGGCGCTGGCTACACCTTC
TRBV5-6	-	-	TRBJ2-7	14	CASSPGGRGYEQYF	TGTGCCAGCAGCCCGGGGGGCAGGGGGTACGAGCAGTACTTC
TRBV29-1	-	-	TRBJ2-2	14	CSVGRPTNTGELFF	TGCAGCGTTGGAAGGCCTACGAACACCGGGGAGCTGTTTTTT
TRBV2	-	-	TRBJ1-1	11	CASSDYLQAFF	TGTGCCAGCAGCGACTACTTGCAGGCTTTCTTT
TRBV6-9	-	few	TRBJ2-1	12	CASRSSSPRKFF	TGTGCCAGCAGATCATCATCCCCTCGCAAGTTCTTC
TRBV14	TRBD2	-	TRBJ2-1	18	CASSQDRRSGGSYNEQFF	TGTGCCAGCAGCCAAGATCGGAGGAGCGGGGGATCCTACAATGAGCAGTTCTTC
TRBV6-5	-	-	TRBJ2-5	15	CASSYSGTLGRTQYF	TGTGCCAGCAGTTACTCCGGGACATTAGGGAGGACCCAGTACTTC
TRBV29-1	-	-	TRBJ2-1	13	CSVDSGVGDEQFF	TGCAGCGTTGACAGCGGAGTAGGTGATGAGCAGTTCTTC
TRBV29-1	TRBD2	-	TRBJ2-5	14	CSVWFSGRRETQYF	TGCAGCGTCTGGTTTAGCGGGAGAAGAGAGACCCAGTACTTC
TRBV19	TRBD1	-	TRBJ2-7	14	CASSPTRDSYEQYF	TGTGCCAGTAGTCCCACCCGGGACAGCTACGAGCAGTACTTC
TRBV18	-	-	TRBJ2-2	17	CASSPTVSQANTGELFF	TGTGCCAGCTCACCCACAGTATCACAGGCGAACACCGGGGAGCTGTTTTTT
TRBV5-8	-	-	TRBJ2-2	15	CAGSLVGRNTGELFF	TGTGCCGGCAGCTTGGTAGGGCGGAACACCGGGGAGCTGTTTTTT
TRBV18	-	-	TRBJ2-7	13	CASSPQGGYEQYF	TGTGCCAGCTCACCGCAGGGGGGCTACGAGCAGTACTTC
TRBV29-1	-	few	TRBJ1-1	16	CSVEDRVGHLNTEAFF	TGCAGCGTTGAAGATCGGGTAGGACACCTGAACACTGAAGCTTTCTTT